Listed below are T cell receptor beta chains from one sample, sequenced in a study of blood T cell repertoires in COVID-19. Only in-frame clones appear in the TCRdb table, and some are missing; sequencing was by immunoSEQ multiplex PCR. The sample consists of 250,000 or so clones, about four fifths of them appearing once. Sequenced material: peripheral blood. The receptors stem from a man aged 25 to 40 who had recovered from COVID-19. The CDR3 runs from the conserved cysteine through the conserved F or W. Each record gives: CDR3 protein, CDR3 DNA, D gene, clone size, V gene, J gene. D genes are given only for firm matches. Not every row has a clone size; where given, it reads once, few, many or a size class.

CASSYSARQETQYF	TGTGCCAGCAGTTACTCAGCAAGACAAGAGACCCAGTACTTC	NA	NA	TRBV6-6	TRBJ2-5
CASSSQWADTQYF	TGTGCCAGCAGTTCTCAATGGGCGGATACGCAGTATTTT	NA	NA	TRBV6-5	TRBJ2-3
CASSMRRADQPQHF	TGTGCCAGTAGTATGCGCAGGGCCGATCAGCCCCAGCATTTT	NA	NA	TRBV19	TRBJ1-5
CASSSGGPSNTGELFF	TGTGCCAGCAGTAGCGGGGGGCCTTCGAACACCGGGGAGCTGTTTTTT	TRBD2	NA	TRBV9	TRBJ2-2
CASSLDPGASGNTIYF	TGTGCCAGCAGCTTAGACCCAGGGGCCTCTGGAAACACCATATATTTT	NA	once	TRBV9	TRBJ1-3
CASSRFGQGAHEQYF	TGTGCCAGCAGCCGCTTCGGACAGGGGGCCCACGAGCAGTACTTC	TRBD1	NA	TRBV14	TRBJ2-7
CASRPGGRPYNEQFF	TGTGCCAGCAGACCCGGGGGAAGGCCTTACAATGAGCAGTTCTTC	NA	NA	TRBV27	TRBJ2-1
CASRTANSYNSPLHF	TGTGCCAGCAGGACAGCGAACTCCTATAATTCACCCCTCCACTTT	NA	NA	TRBV2	TRBJ1-6
CASSIGQGDEQYF	TGTGCCAGTAGTATTGGCCAGGGGGACGAGCAGTACTTC	TRBD1	once	TRBV19	TRBJ2-7
CASRAGQNQPQHF	TGTGCCAGCAGGGCGGGACAGAATCAGCCCCAGCATTTT	TRBD1	few	TRBV2	TRBJ1-5
CASSERDRGGNTIYF	TGTGCCAGCAGTGAAAGGGACAGGGGAGGAAACACCATATATTTT	TRBD1	NA	TRBV6-1	TRBJ1-3
CASSAGDLRYNEQFF	TGTGCCAGCAGCGCAGGGGATTTGAGATACAATGAGCAGTTCTTC	NA	NA	TRBV9	TRBJ2-1
CASSRQGTADSPLHF	TGCGCCAGCAGCCGACAGGGGACAGCCGATTCACCCCTCCACTTT	TRBD1	NA	TRBV4-1	TRBJ1-6
CASSVGDRESEQYF	TGTGCCAGCAGCGTAGGGGACAGGGAGAGCGAGCAGTACTTC	TRBD1	NA	TRBV9	TRBJ2-7
CASSKGLAGGHQETQYF	TGTGCCAGCAGCAAAGGACTAGCGGGGGGGCACCAAGAGACCCAGTACTTC	TRBD2	NA	TRBV5-4	TRBJ2-5
CASSPARFTVRGARYEQYF	TGTGCCAGCAGCCCCGCCCGTTTTACCGTTCGGGGGGCGCGATACGAGCAGTACTTC	NA	NA	TRBV3-1/TRBV3-2	TRBJ2-7
CASSQNNSPLHF	TGCGCCAGCAGCCAGAATAATTCACCCCTCCACTTT	NA	NA	TRBV5-1	TRBJ1-6
CASSPLTSGVGDEQFF	TGTGCCAGCTCACCCCTGACTAGCGGGGTAGGCGATGAGCAGTTCTTC	TRBD2	NA	TRBV18	TRBJ2-1
CASSPNRKQPDHF	TGTGCCAGCAGCCCCAATCGGAAACAGCCCGATCACTTC	NA	NA	TRBV16	TRBJ2-5